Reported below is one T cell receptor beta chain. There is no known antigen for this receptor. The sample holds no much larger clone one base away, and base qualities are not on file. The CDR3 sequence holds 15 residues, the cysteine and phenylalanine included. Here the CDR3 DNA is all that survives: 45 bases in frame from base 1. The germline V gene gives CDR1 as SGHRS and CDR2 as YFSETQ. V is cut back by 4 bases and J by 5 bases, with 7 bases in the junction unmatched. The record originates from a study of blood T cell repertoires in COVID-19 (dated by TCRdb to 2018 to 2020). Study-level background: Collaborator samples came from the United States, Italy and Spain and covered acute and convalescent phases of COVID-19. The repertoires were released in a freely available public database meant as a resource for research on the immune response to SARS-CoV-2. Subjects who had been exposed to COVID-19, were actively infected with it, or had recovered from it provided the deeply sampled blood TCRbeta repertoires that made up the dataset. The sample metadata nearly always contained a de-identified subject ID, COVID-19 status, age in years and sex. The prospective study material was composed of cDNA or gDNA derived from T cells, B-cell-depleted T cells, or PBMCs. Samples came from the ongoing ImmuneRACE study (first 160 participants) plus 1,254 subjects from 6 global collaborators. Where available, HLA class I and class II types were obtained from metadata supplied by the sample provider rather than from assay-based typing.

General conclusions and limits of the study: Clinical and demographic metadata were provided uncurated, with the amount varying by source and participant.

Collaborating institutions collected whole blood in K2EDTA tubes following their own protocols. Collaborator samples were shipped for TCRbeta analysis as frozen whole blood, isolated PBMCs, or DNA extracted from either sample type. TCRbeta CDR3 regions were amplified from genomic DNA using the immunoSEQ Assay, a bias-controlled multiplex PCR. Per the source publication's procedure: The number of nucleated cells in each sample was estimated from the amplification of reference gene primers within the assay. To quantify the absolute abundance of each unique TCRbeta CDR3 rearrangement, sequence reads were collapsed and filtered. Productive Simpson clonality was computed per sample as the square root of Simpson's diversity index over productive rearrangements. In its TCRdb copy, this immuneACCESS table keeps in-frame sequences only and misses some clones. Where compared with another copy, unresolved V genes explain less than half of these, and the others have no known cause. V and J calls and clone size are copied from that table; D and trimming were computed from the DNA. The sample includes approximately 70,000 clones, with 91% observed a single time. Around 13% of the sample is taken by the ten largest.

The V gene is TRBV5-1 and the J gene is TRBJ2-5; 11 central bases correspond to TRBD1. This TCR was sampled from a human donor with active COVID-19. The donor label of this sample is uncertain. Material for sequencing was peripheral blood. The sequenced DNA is TGCGCCAGCAGCCCGGGACAGGGGGTCTGGGAGACCCAGTACTTC. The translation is CASSPGQGVWETQYF.